This passage covers 29 T cell receptor beta chains from one sample sequenced in a study of blood T cell repertoires in COVID-19 (TCRdb year 2020). Receptor libraries were prepared by the immunoSEQ multiplex PCR assay. Not all clones reach the TCRdb copy of this immuneACCESS table, which keeps in-frame sequences only. Checked studies attribute under half of the gap to unresolved V genes and leave the rest unexplained. The table for this sample lists 300,000 to 400,000 clones; 85% to 90% of them were counted only once. The ten largest make up approximately 1% of the sample. Sequencing was carried out using PBMCs or T cells enriched from blood (not recorded which). These receptors originate from a woman aged 25 to 39 with acute COVID-19.

The chain joins TRBV20-1 to TRBJ2-1; D possibly corresponds to TRBD1 (5 bases). Germline values: CDR1 DFQATT, CDR2 SNEGSKA (reference sequence). V shed 5 bases and J shed 9 bases, with 8 bases lying between them. The CDR3 covers 10 residues. In DNA, the CDR3 is TGCAGTGCTCGTGGGGCTGAGCAGTTCTTC. This translates into CSARGAEQFF.

This chain joins TRBV29-1 and TRBJ1-1; 7 bases fit TRBD1. V gave up 3 bases and J gave up 3 bases; unmatched junction bases: 1. This CDR3 has 12 residues. Germline V lookup: CDR1 SQVTM, CDR2 ANQGSEA. This CDR3 reads CSVERGHTEAFF. Written as DNA, the CDR3 is TGCAGCGTTGAGAGGGGGCACACTGAAGCTTTCTTT.

The chain joins TRBV15 to TRBJ2-2, with D possibly being TRBD2 (6 bases). Trimming cost V 0 bases and J 5 bases, with 13 bases left between them. CDR3 length: 16 amino acids. Germline values: CDR1 LNHNV, CDR2 YYDKDF (reference sequence). This CDR3 is CATSRDLTRGTGELFF. The CDR3 nucleotides read TGTGCCACCAGCAGAGATTTGACTAGAGGGACCGGGGAGCTGTTTTTT.

The table lists this clone with a count of one. At one end, the junction sequence differs from germline, possibly due to a read error. The chain combines TRBV18 with TRBJ1-3, with D maybe TRBD1 (6 bases). Germline assignment: CDR1 KGHSH and CDR2 LQKENI. This CDR3 is 16 amino acids long. CDR3: CASSPRPAGAGNTIYF. The CDR3 DNA is TGTGCCAGCTCACCACGGCCCGCAGGGGCTGGGAACACCATATATTTT.

CDR3 coding DNA: TGTGCCAGCAGCCTGACAGGGTCTAACTATGGCTACACCTTC. This encodes CASSLTGSNYGYTF. The chain recombines TRBV4-2 with TRBJ1-2; TRBD1 matches at 7 bases. Germline V gene sequence: CDR1 LGHNA, CDR2 YNFKEQ. The V and J ends lost 4 bases and 0 bases, in that order; junction bases with no gene match: 2. The CDR3 is 14 amino acids.

This chain links TRBV10-1 with TRBJ2-1, with 10 bases aligning to TRBD2. Trimming at V came to 9 bases and at J to 4 bases, leaving 9 bases not matched to a gene. CDR1 WNHNN and CDR2 SYGVQD come from the germline V gene (reference sequence). This CDR3 region has 15 residues. The DNA of the CDR3 is TGCGCCAGACCGCTAGCGGGGGTAGGGTACAATGAGCAGTTCTTC. It translates to CARPLAGVGYNEQFF.

The genes are TRBV19 and TRBJ1-3, with 8 bases matching TRBD1. Per the germline V gene, CDR1 is LNHDA and CDR2 is SQIVND (reference sequence). The CDR3 is 16 residues long. V was clipped by 5 bases and J by 1 base; unmatched bases: 7. The CDR3 nucleotides are TGTGCCAGTAGTCAGGCTGACAGGGGATCTGGAAACACCATATATTTT. Amino acids: CASSQADRGSGNTIYF.

V is TRBV7-9 and J is TRBJ1-2, with 9 bases lining up with TRBD1. J gave up 7 bases and V 8 bases, and 8 bases lay outside the gene matches. Germline CDR1 reads SEHNR; CDR2 reads FQNEAQ (reference sequence). CDR3 size: 13 residues. The CDR3 sequence is CASQLQGAVGYTF. CDR3 DNA sequence: TGTGCCAGCCAACTACAGGGGGCGGTTGGCTACACCTTC.

The chain is built from TRBV5-1 and TRBJ1-1; 9 bases are shared with TRBD1. The CDR3 covers 13 residues. The J segment lost 6 bases and the V segment lost 4 bases, leaving 4 bases of the junction unmatched. The V gene's germline CDR1 is SGHRS and CDR2 YFSETQ. The CDR3 sequence is CASSPRQGAEAFF. Written as DNA, the CDR3 is TGCGCCAGCAGCCCTCGACAGGGGGCTGAAGCTTTCTTT.

The chain has TRBV4-3 and TRBJ1-1; 9 bases are shared with TRBD1. The V and J ends lost 4 bases and 7 bases, in that order; junction bases with no gene match: 4. The CDR3 runs 13 residues. From germline, CDR1 is LGHNA and CDR2 YSLEER. CDR3 bases: TGCGCCAGCAGCCGGATGGGACAGGGTGAAGCTTTCTTT. This sequence encodes CASSRMGQGEAFF.

The J gene is TRBJ2-2, the V gene TRBV2; 7 bases are shared with TRBD1. The length of the CDR3 is 15 residues. Trimming took 6 bases from V and 0 from J; bases not matched to a gene: 4. CDR1 SNHLY and CDR2 FYNNEI come from the germline V gene. The CDR3 region is CASRPGQTNTGELFF. CDR3 bases: TGTGCCAGCAGACCGGGACAGACGAACACCGGGGAGCTGTTTTTT.

V gene TRBV30 combines with J gene TRBJ2-7, with D possibly TRBD2 on 5 matching bases. The germline V gene has CDR1 GTSNPN and CDR2 SVGIG (reference sequence). The CDR3 is 14 amino acids. V was shortened by 2 bases and J by 0 bases, with 11 bases between the two germline ends. Here the CDR3 DNA reads TGTGCCTGGAGTCCCCCGGGGATCTCCTACGAGCAGTACTTC. Protein: CAWSPPGISYEQYF.

The chain is built from TRBV9 and TRBJ2-2; possibly TRBD1 for D (6 bases). The CDR3 has 15 residues. The germline V and J ends were trimmed by 1 base and 4 bases, with 11 bases remaining between them. Germline V lookup: CDR1 SGDLS, CDR2 YYNGEE. CDR3 nucleotides: TGTGCCAGCAGCGTAATGCAGGGGAGCACCGGGGAGCTGTTTTTT. Its protein product is CASSVMQGSTGELFF.

The chain employs TRBV7-7 and TRBJ2-3, with 10 positions matching TRBD2. Trimming took 6 bases from V and 5 from J; bases not matched to a gene: 5. Germline V gene sequence: CDR1 SSHAT, CDR2 FNYEAQ (reference sequence). This CDR3 region has 14 residues. CDR3: CASSSGGPGDTQYF. The CDR3 region has the DNA TGTGCCAGCAGTAGCGGGGGGCCAGGAGATACGCAGTATTTT.

This clone was seen at least ten times. The rearrangement uses TRBV6-2 or TRBV6-3 and TRBJ2-1; 7 nucleotides align to TRBD2. Unmatched junction bases numbered 0, after V lost 2 bases and J lost 2 bases. Germline CDR1 MNHEY, CDR2 SVGEGT. This CDR3 has 14 amino acids. CDR3 in amino acids: CASSYGTTYNEQFF. CDR3 DNA: TGTGCCAGCAGTTACGGGACTACCTACAATGAGCAGTTCTTC.

The rearrangement joins TRBV2 to TRBJ2-7, with 7 bases identical to TRBD2. Germline assignment: CDR1 SNHLY and CDR2 FYNNEI. J was trimmed by 5 bases and V by 0 bases; bases with no gene match: 1. This CDR3 contains 13 residues. In nucleotides, the CDR3 is TGTGCCAGCAGTGAAGCGCGGGGGAACGAGCAGTACTTC. Its protein product is CASSEARGNEQYF.

This clone has a handful of counts. The rearrangement links TRBV12-5 to TRBJ1-1; the D gene is possibly TRBD1 (6 bases). CDR1 LGHNT and CDR2 FRNRAP come from the germline V gene. The CDR3 has 16 residues. Trimming took off 4 bases at V and 2 bases at J, with 17 bases between the two ends. CDR3 in DNA: TGTGCTAGTGGTTCCTCCAGGACAGACCTTAACACTGAAGCTTTCTTT. Its translation: CASGSSRTDLNTEAFF.

The rearrangement joins TRBV9 to TRBJ1-5; no reliable D call. This CDR3 contains 15 residues. CDR1 is SGDLS and CDR2 is YYNGEE in the germline V gene. V was trimmed by 3 bases and J by 3 bases, leaving 13 bases between them. As DNA, the CDR3 is TGTGCCAGCAGCGATGGCACGAACCCCAATCAGCCCCAGCATTTT. Encoded protein: CASSDGTNPNQPQHF.

This clone was found once. This chain connects TRBV5-1 to TRBJ1-5; TRBD1 might be the D (5 bases). The ends were cut back, 4 bases at V and 11 bases at J, with 19 bases in the middle. Germline values: CDR1 SGHRS, CDR2 YFSETQ. This CDR3 has 14 amino acids. Here the CDR3 DNA reads TGCGCCAGCAGCCCGGGGGACTTCCAGATAGCCCAGCATTTT. Translated, it gives CASSPGDFQIAQHF.

J is TRBJ1-1 and V is TRBV30, with D maybe TRBD1 (6 bases). The germline gives CDR1 GTSNPN, CDR2 SVGIG (reference sequence). V was shortened by 7 bases and J by 5 bases, with 26 bases between the two germline ends. The CDR3 contains 16 residues. CDR3: CASNGRGWGAVTEAFF. CDR3 in DNA: TGTGCCTCGAACGGCAGGGGATGGGGTGCGGTAACTGAAGCTTTCTTT.

The CDR3 loop is CASSLAPQGTNTEAFF. DNA for the CDR3: TGCGCCAGCAGCTTGGCCCCACAGGGGACGAACACTGAAGCTTTCTTT. The V and J genes are TRBV5-1 and TRBJ1-1, with TRBD1 matching over 7 bases. CDR1 and CDR2 (germline): SGHRS, YFSETQ. This CDR3 contains 16 residues. The V segment lost 0 bases and the J segment 1 base; nucleotides outside the gene matches: 6.

The chain recombines TRBV3-1 (or the pseudogene TRBV3-2) with TRBJ2-1; 13 bases fit TRBD2. Germline CDR1 LGHDT, CDR2 YNNKEL (reference sequence). The ends lost 2 bases at V and 4 bases at J; junction bases unmatched: 8. The CDR3 is 18 amino acids. The CDR3 DNA reads TGTGCCAGCAGCCAACGTTTTCCGGGACTAGCGGGGTACAATGAGCAGTTCTTC. This encodes CASSQRFPGLAGYNEQFF.

This clone came up once. V is TRBV30 and J is TRBJ1-6; D call uncertain. Looked up from germline, CDR1 is GTSNPN and CDR2 is SVGIG (reference sequence). Trimming cost V 1 base and J 4 bases, with 8 bases left between them. This CDR3 region has 14 residues. The CDR3 nucleotides are TGTGCCTGGAGTGCCGGGTCTTATAATTCACCCCTCCACTTT. Translating gives CAWSAGSYNSPLHF.

V gene TRBV3-1 (or the pseudogene TRBV3-2) combines with J gene TRBJ1-5; 8 bases are a match to TRBD1. The V and J ends lost 6 bases and 3 bases, in that order; junction bases with no gene match: 7. The CDR3 has 15 amino acids. Germline V gene data show CDR1 as LGHDT and CDR2 as YNNKEL (reference sequence). The CDR3 protein is CASSGSGGFNQPQHF. CDR3 nucleotides: TGTGCCAGCAGTGGTTCAGGGGGCTTCAATCAGCCCCAGCATTTT.

V usage is TRBV9 and J usage is TRBJ2-1; 11 nucleotides match TRBD1. The germline gives CDR1 SGDLS, CDR2 YYNGEE. Trimming cost V 6 bases and J 4 bases; bases outside gene matches: 6. The CDR3 extends over 15 amino acids. The CDR3 DNA follows: TGTGCCAGCACCGAAGGGACAGGGGGGTACAATGAGCAGTTCTTC. Translation: CASTEGTGGYNEQFF.

The chain combines TRBV24-1 with TRBJ1-1, with no clear D. The CDR3 has 13 residues. Germline V gene lookup returns CDR1 KGHDR and CDR2 SFDVKD. Trimming shortened V by 6 bases and J by 0 bases, and 7 bases separated the two germline ends. The CDR3 is CATSTEMNTEAFF. The CDR3 DNA follows: TGTGCCACCAGTACAGAGATGAACACTGAAGCTTTCTTT.

The chain recombines TRBV5-5 with TRBJ1-1; D unresolved. CDR3 size: 13 residues. The V end was cut by 0 bases, the J end by 1 base, with 4 bases between. Germline CDR1 SGHKS, CDR2 YYEKEE (reference sequence). This CDR3 is CASSLGRNTEAFF. CDR3 in DNA: TGTGCCAGCAGCTTGGGCAGGAACACTGAAGCTTTCTTT. Full variable domain (remainder filled in from reference TRBV5-5 and TRBJ1-1): DAGVTQSPTHLIKTRGQQVTLRCSPISGHKSVSWYQQVLGQGPQFIFQYYEKEERGRGNFPDRFSARQFPNYSSELNVNALLLGDSALYLCASSLGRNTEAFFGQGTRLTVV.

V usage is TRBV6-5 and J usage is TRBJ2-1; D possibly corresponds to TRBD2 (6 bases). Deletions cut 5 bases from V and 9 bases from J, with 8 bases between. Per the germline V gene, CDR1 is MNHEY and CDR2 is SVGAGI. This CDR3 comprises 11 residues. The CDR3 region is CASSRAGEQFF. The DNA of the CDR3 is TGTGCCAGCAGTAGAGCGGGTGAGCAGTTCTTC.

This chain links TRBV18 with TRBJ2-2; 8 bases map to TRBD1. The trim removed 2 bases at V and 3 bases at J, leaving 11 bases unmatched. The length of the CDR3 is 18 residues. Germline V gene sequence: CDR1 KGHSH, CDR2 LQKENI. The CDR3 loop is CASSPGIQGARDTGELFF. CDR3 DNA sequence: TGTGCCAGCTCACCAGGGATCCAGGGGGCCCGGGACACCGGGGAGCTGTTTTTT.